The entry below describes one T cell receptor (beta chain). This sample is drawn from a study of blood T cell repertoires in COVID-19. About the study: Acute and convalescent COVID-19 specimens originated in the United States, Italy and Spain. Sources were T cells, B-cell-depleted T cells, or PBMCs; the material itself was cDNA or gDNA.

Original analysis: Counts of nucleated cells, estimated from reference gene primer amplification, were obtained. The repertoire was sequenced with immunoSEQ multiplex PCR; TCRdb's copy has only in-frame clones and lacks some. V and J calls and clone size come straight from that table; D and trimming were deduced from the DNA. The sample records around 74,000 clones, more than 75% being singletons. The CDR3 sequence is 14 residues long. The ends were cut back, 4 bases at V and 4 bases at J, with 14 bases in the middle. From germline, CDR1 is SGDLS and CDR2 YYNGEE. The TCR sequence derives from a woman of 80 years or more with active or convalescent COVID-19. Sample: peripheral blood. The rearrangement links TRBV9 to TRBJ1-2; D might be TRBD1 (6 bases). CDR3 nucleotides: TGTGCCAGCAGCCTCCAGACGGACAGCTATGGCTACACCTTC. Translating gives CASSLQTDSYGYTF.